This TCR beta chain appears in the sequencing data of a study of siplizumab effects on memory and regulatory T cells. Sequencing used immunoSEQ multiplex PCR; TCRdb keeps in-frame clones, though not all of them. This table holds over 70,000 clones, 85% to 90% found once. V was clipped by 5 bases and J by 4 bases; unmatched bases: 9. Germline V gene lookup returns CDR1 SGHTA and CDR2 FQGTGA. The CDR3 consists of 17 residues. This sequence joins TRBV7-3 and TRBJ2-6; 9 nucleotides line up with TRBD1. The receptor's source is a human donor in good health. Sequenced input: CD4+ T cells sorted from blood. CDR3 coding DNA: TGTGCCAGCAGCCGAAGGACAGGGGAAGGCGGGGCCAACGTCCTGACTTTC. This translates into CASSRRTGEGGANVLTF.